The present entry profiles one TCR beta chain with its context. The entry originates in a study of blood T cell repertoires in COVID-19. The overall study: Acute-phase and convalescent COVID-19 samples originated in the United States, Italy and Spain. Sources were T cells, B-cell-depleted T cells, or PBMCs; the material itself was cDNA or gDNA.

This CDR3 is 16 amino acids long. V trimming: 2 bases; J trimming: 6 bases; junction bases outside the gene matches: 8. Germline CDR1 and CDR2: SGHRS and YFSETQ. Study processing details: Amplification with reference gene primers provided the estimates of nucleated cell counts. TCRdb keeps only in-frame clones here, not all; method: immunoSEQ multiplex PCR. Clone size and V and J calls were adopted from that table, with D and trimming inferred from the DNA. The table records 390,000 or so clones, 75% to 90% of them present only once. The sequence came from a woman in her twenties or thirties with active or convalescent COVID-19. Sequenced: peripheral blood. This sequence joins TRBV5-1 and TRBJ2-2; 9 bases agree with TRBD1. Here the CDR3 reads CASSLLGRTGAGELFF. CDR3 nucleotides: TGCGCCAGCAGCTTATTGGGAAGGACAGGGGCCGGGGAGCTGTTTTTT.